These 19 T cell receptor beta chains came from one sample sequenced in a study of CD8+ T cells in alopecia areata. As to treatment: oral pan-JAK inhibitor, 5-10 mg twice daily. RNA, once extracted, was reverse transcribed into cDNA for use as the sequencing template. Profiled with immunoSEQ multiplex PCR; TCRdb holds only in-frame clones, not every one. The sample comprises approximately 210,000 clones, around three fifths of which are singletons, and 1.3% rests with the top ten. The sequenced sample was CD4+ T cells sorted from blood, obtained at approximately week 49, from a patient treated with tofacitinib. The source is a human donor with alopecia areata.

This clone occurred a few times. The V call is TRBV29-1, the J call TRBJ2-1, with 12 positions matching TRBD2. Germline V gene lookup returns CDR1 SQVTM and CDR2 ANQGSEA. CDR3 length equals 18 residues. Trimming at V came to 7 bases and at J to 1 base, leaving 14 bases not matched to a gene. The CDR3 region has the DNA TGCAGCGCGAGGACCCTAGCGGGGGGGCTACCATCCTACAATGAGCAGTTCTTC. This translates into CSARTLAGGLPSYNEQFF.

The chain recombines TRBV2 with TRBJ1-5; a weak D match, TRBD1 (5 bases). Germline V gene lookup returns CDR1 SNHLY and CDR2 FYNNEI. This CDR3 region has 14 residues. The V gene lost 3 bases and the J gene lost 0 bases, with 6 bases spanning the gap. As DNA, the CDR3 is TGTGCCAGCAGTGAGGGGGGTAGCAATCAGCCCCAGCATTTT. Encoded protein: CASSEGGSNQPQHF.

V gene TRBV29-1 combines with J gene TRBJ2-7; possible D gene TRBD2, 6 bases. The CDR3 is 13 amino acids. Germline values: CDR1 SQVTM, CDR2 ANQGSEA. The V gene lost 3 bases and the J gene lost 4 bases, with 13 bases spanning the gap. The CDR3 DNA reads TGCAGCGTTGAGAGTCCTGGAGGGTACGAGCAGTACTTC. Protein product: CSVESPGGYEQYF.

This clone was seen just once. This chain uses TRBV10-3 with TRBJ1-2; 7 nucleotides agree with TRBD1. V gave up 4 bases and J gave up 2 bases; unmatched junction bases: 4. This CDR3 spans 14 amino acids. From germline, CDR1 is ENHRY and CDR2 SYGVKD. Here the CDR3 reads CAISGDSLNYGYTF. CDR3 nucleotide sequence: TGTGCCATCAGTGGGGACAGTTTGAACTATGGCTACACCTTC.

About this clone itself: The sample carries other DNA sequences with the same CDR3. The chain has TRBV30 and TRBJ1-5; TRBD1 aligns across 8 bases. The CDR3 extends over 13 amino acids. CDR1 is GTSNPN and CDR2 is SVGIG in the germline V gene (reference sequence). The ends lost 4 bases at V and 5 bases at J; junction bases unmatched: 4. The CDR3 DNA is TGTGCCTGGACAGACAGGGGTGATCAGCCCCAGCATTTT. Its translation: CAWTDRGDQPQHF.

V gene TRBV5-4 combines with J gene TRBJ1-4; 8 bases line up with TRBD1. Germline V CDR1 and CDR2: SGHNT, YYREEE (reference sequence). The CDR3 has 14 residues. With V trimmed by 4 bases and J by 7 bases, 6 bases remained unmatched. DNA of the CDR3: TGTGCCAGCAGCCCTACAGGGGGAGTTGAAAAACTGTTTTTT. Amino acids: CASSPTGGVEKLFF. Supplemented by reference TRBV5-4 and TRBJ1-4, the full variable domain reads ETGVTQSPTHLIKTRGQQVTLRCSSQSGHNTVSWYQQALGQGPQFIFQYYREEENGRGNFPPRFSGLQFPNYSSELNVNALELDDSALYLCASSPTGGVEKLFFGSGTQLSVL.

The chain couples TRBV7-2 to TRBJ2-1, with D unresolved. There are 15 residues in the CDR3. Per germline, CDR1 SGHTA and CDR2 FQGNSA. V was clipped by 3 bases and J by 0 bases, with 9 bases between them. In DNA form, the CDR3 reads TGTGCCAGCAGCTTGCGTGGAAACTCCTACAATGAGCAGTTCTTC. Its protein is CASSLRGNSYNEQFF.

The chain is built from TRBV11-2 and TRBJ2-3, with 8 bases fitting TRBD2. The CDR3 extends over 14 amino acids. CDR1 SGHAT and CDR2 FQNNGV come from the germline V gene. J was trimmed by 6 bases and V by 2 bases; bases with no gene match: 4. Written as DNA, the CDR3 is TGTGCCAGCAGCTTATCAGCGGGGGTGGATACGCAGTATTTT. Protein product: CASSLSAGVDTQYF.

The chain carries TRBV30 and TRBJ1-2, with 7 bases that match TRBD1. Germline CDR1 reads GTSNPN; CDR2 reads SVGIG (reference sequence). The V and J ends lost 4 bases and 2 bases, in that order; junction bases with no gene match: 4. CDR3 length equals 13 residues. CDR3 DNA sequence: TGTGCCTGGATATCAGGGGGAAACTATGGCTACACCTTC. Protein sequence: CAWISGGNYGYTF.

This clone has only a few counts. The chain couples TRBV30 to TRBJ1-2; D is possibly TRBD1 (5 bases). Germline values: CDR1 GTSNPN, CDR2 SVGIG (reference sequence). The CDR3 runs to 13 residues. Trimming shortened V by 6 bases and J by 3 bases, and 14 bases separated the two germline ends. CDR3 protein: CACPLDNHYGYTF. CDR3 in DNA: TGTGCCTGCCCCCTGGACAACCACTATGGCTACACCTTC.

CDR3 amino acids: CAWRGRVDSPLHF. The CDR3 bases are TGTGCCTGGAGGGGCAGGGTGGATTCACCCCTCCACTTT. The chain has TRBV30 and TRBJ1-6; TRBD1 is a possible D gene (5 bases). V lost 3 bases and J lost 8, with 11 bases in between. Germline V gene sequence: CDR1 GTSNPN, CDR2 SVGIG (reference sequence). There are 13 residues in the CDR3.

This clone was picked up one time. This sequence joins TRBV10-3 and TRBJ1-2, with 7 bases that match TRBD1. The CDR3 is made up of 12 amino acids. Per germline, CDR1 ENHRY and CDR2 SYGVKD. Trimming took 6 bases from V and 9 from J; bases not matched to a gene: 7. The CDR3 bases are TGTGCCATCAGGGGACAGACTTGGAGCTACACCTTC. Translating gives CAIRGQTWSYTF.

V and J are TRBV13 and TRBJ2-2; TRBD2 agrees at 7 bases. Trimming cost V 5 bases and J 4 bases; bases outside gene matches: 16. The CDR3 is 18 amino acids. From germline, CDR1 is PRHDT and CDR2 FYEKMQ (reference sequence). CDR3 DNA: TGTGCCAGCAGCGGTTCAACGGGAGGATTTCTTTTCACCGGGGAGCTGTTTTTT. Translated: CASSGSTGGFLFTGELFF.

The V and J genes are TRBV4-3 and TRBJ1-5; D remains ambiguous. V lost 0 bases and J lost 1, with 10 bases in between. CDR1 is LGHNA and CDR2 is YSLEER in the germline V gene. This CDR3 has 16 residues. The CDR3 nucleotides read TGCGCCAGCAGCCAAGATGTCGGTGGGAGCAATCAGCCCCAGCATTTT. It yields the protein CASSQDVGGSNQPQHF.

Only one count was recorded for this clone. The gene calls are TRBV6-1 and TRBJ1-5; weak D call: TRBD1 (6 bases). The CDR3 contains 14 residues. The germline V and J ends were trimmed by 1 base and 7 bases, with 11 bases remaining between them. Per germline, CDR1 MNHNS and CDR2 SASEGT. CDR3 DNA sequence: TGTGCCAGCAGTGAAGGTTTCAGGGGACAGCCCCAGCATTTT. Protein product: CASSEGFRGQPQHF.

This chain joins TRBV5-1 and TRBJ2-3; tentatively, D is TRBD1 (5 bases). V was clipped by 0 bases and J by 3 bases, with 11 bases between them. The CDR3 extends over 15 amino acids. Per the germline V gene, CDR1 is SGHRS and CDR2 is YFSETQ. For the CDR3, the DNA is TGCGCCAGCAGCTTGGGGGGCCAGGGTACAGATACGCAGTATTTT. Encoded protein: CASSLGGQGTDTQYF.

CDR3 protein: CASSPIGGTGANVLTF. CDR3 in DNA: TGTGCCAGCAGCCCAATAGGAGGGACTGGGGCCAACGTCCTGACTTTC. The chain uses TRBV7-9 and TRBJ2-6; D is perhaps TRBD2 (6 bases). Germline lookup yields CDR1 SEHNR and CDR2 FQNEAQ (reference sequence). V was cut by 5 bases and J by 2 bases, with 13 bases left in between. This CDR3 comprises 16 residues.

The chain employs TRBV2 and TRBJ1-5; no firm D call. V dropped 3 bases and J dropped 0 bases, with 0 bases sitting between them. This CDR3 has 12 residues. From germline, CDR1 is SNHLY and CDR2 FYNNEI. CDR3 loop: CASSDSNQPQHF. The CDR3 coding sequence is TGTGCCAGCAGTGATAGCAATCAGCCCCAGCATTTT.

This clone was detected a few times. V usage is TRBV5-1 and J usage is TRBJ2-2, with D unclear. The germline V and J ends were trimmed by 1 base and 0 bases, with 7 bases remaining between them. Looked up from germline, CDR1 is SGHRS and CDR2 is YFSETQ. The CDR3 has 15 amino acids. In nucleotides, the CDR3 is TGCGCCAGCAGCTTGACGTGGTCGAACACCGGGGAGCTGTTTTTT. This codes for CASSLTWSNTGELFF.